The 2 T cell receptor beta chains given below trace back to one sample, sequenced in a study of blood T cell repertoires in COVID-19. Generated by immunoSEQ multiplex PCR, the TCRdb table keeps only in-frame clones and is missing some. The data contain about 180,000 clones, roughly 80% of them singletons. Input material: peripheral blood. The source of these receptors is a woman in her 70s with COVID-19, enrolled during active disease.

This chain joins TRBV2 and TRBJ2-2; TRBD2 aligns across 8 bases. CDR3 length equals 16 residues. Germline loops: CDR1 SNHLY, CDR2 FYNNEI. V lost 8 bases to trimming and J lost 1 base; unmatched junction nucleotides: 9. In nucleotides, the CDR3 is TGTGCCAGCGCACGACTAGCGATTGAGAACACCGGGGAGCTGTTTTTT. Protein: CASARLAIENTGELFF.

The chain has TRBV6-6 and TRBJ2-1; 14 bases are shared with TRBD2. The CDR3 consists of 16 residues. Germline-derived CDR1 and CDR2 are MNHNY and SVGAGI (reference sequence). The V and J ends lost 6 bases and 5 bases, in that order; junction bases with no gene match: 6. The CDR3 DNA reads as TGTGCCAGCAGCCGACTAGCGGGAGGGAACCACAATGAGCAGTTCTTC. The encoded protein is CASSRLAGGNHNEQFF.